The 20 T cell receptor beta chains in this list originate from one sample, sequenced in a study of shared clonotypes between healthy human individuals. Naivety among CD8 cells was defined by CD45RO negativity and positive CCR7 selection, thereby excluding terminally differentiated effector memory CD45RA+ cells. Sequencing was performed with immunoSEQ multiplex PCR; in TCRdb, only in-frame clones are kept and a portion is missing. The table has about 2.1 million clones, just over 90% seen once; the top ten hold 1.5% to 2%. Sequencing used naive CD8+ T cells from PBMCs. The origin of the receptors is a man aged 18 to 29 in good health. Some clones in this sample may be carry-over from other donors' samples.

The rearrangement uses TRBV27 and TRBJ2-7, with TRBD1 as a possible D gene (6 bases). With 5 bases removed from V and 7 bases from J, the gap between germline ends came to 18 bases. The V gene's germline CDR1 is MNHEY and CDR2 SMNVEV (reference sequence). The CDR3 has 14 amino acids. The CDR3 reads CASSLGASLGEQYF. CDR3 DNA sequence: TGTGCCAGCAGTCTGGGGGCTAGCTTGGGTGAGCAGTACTTC.

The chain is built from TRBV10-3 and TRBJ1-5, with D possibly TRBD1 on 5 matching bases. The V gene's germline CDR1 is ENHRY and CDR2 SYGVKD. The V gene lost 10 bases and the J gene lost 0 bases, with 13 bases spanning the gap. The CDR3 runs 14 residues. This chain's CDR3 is CASGTVNSNQPQHF. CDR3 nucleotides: TGTGCCAGCGGGACGGTGAATAGCAATCAGCCCCAGCATTTT.

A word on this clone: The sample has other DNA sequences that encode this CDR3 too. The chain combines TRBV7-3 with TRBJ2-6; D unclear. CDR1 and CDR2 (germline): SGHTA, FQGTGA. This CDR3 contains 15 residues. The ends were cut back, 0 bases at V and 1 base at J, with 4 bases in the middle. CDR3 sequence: CASSLTGSGANVLTF. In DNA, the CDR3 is TGTGCCAGCAGCTTAACAGGTTCTGGGGCCAACGTCCTGACTTTC.

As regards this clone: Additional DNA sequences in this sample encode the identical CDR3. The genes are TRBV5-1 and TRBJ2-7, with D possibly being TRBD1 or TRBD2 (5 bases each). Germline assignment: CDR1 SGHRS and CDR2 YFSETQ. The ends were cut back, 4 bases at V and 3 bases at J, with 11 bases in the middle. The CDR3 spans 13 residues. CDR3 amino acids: CASSEGLVYEQYF. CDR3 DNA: TGCGCCAGCAGCGAGGGGCTAGTCTACGAGCAGTACTTC.

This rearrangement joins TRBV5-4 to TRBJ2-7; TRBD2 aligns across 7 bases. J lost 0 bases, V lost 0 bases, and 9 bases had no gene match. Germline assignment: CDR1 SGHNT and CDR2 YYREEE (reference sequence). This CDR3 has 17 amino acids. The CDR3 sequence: CASSLGPGRESSYEQYF. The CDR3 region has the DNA TGTGCCAGCAGCTTGGGGCCAGGGAGGGAAAGCTCCTACGAGCAGTACTTC.

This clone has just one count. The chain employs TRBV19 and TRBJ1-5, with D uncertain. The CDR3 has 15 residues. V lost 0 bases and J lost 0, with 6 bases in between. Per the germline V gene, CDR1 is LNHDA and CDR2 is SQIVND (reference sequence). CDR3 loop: CASSIEGVSNQPQHF. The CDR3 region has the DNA TGTGCCAGTAGTATAGAGGGCGTTAGCAATCAGCCCCAGCATTTT. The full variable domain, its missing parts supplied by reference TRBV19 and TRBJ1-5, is DGGITQSPKYLFRKEGQNVTLSCEQNLNHDAMYWYRQDPGQGLRLIYYSQIVNDFQKGDIAEGYSVSREKKESFPLTVTSAQKNPTAFYLCASSIEGVSNQPQHFGDGTRLSIL.

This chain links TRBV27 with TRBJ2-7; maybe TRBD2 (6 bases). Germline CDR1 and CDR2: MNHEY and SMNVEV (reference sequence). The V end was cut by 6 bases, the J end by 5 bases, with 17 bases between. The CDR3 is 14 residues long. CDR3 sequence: CASSPTSRLDEQYF. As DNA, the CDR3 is TGTGCCAGCAGCCCAACTAGCAGGTTGGACGAGCAGTACTTC.

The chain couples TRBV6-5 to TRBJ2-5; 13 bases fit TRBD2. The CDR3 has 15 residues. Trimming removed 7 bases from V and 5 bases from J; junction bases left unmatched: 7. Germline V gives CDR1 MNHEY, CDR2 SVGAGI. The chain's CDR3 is CASTWTSGSRETQYF. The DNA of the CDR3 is TGTGCCAGCACCTGGACTAGCGGGAGTAGGGAGACCCAGTACTTC.

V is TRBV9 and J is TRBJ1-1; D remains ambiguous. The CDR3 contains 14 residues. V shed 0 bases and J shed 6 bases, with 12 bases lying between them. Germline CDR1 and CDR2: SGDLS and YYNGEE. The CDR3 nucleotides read TGTGCCAGCAGCGTAGTTGTGGGCTACGCTGAAGCTTTCTTT. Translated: CASSVVVGYAEAFF.

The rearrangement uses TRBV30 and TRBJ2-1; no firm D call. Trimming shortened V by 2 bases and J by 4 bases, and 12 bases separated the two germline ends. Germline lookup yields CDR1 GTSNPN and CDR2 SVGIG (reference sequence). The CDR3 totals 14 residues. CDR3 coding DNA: TGTGCCTGGAGTTGGTGGGCGCAGTACAATGAGCAGTTCTTC. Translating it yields CAWSWWAQYNEQFF. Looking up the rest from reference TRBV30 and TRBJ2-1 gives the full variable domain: SQTIHQWPATLVQPVGSPLSLECTVEGTSNPNLYWYRQAAGRGLQLLFYSVGIGQISSEVPQNLSASRPQDRQFILSSKKLLLSDSGFYLCAWSWWAQYNEQFFGPGTRLTVL.

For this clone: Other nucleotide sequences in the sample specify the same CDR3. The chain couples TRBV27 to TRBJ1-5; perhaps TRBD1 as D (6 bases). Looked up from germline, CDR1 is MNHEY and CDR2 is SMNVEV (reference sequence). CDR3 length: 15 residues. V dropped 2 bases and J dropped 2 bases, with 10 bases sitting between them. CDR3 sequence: CASSLGGGGNQPQHF. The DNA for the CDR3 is TGTGCCAGCAGTTTAGGGGGCGGGGGCAATCAGCCCCAGCATTTT.

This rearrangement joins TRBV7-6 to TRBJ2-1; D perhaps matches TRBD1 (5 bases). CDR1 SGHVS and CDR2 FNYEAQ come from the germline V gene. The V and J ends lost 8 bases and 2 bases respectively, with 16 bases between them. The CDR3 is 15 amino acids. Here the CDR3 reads CASSDQGVPYNEQFF. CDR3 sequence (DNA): TGTGCCAGCTCCGACCAGGGCGTCCCCTACAATGAGCAGTTCTTC.

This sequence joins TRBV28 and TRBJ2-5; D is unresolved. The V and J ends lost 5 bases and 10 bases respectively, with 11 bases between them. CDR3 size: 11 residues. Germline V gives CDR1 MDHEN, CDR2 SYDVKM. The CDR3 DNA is TGTGCCAGCAGTACAAGTGAGGACCAGTACTTC. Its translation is CASSTSEDQYF.

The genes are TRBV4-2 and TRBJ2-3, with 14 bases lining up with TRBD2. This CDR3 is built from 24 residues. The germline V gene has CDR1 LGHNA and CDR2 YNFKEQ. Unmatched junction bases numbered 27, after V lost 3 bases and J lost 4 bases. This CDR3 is CASSHPTKGATGLAGVQVPDTQYF. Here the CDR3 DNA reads TGTGCCAGCAGCCACCCCACCAAGGGGGCAACGGGACTAGCGGGAGTTCAGGTGCCAGATACGCAGTATTTT.

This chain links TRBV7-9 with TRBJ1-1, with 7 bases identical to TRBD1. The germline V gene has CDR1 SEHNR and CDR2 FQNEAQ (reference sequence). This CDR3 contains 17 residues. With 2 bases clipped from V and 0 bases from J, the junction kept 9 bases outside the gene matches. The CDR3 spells CASSLLDRVFMNTEAFF. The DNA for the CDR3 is TGTGCCAGCAGCTTATTAGACAGGGTATTTATGAACACTGAAGCTTTCTTT.

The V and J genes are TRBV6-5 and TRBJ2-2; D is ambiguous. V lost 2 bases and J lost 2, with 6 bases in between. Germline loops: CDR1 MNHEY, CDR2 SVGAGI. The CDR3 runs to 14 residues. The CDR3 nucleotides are TGTGCCAGCAGTTACGGTAGAAACACCGGGGAGCTGTTTTTT. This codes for CASSYGRNTGELFF.

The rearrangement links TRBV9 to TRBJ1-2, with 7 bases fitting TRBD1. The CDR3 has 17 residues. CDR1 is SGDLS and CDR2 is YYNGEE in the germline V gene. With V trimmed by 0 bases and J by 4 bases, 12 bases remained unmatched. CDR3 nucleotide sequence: TGTGCCAGCAGCGTAGCTACGGGGAAGGCAGGGGGCTATGGCTACACCTTC. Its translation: CASSVATGKAGGYGYTF.

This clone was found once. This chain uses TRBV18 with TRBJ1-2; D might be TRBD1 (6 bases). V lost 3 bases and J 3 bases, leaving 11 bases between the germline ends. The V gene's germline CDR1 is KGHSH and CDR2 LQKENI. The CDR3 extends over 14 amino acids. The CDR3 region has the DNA TGTGCCAGCTCACCGGCGGGGGCTTACTATGGCTACACCTTC. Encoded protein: CASSPAGAYYGYTF.

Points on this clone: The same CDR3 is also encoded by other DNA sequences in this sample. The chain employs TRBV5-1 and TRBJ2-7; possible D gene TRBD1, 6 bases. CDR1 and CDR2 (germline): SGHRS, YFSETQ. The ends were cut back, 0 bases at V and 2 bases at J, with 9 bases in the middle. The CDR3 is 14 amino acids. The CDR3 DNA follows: TGCGCCAGCAGCTTGGGCAGGGGCCCCTACGAGCAGTACTTC. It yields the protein CASSLGRGPYEQYF.

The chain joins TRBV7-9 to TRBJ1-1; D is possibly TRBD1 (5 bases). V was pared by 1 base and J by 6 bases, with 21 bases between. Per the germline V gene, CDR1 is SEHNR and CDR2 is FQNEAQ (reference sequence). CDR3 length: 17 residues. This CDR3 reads CASSLVNRSPSRPEAFF. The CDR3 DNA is TGTGCCAGCAGCTTAGTCAACAGGAGCCCCAGCCGGCCTGAAGCTTTCTTT. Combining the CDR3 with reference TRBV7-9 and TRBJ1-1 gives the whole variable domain DTGVSQNPRHKITKRGQNVTFRCDPISEHNRLYWYRQTLGQGPEFLTYFQNEAQLEKSRLLSDRFSAERPKGSFSTLEIQRTEQGDSAMYLCASSLVNRSPSRPEAFFGQGTRLTVV.